This is a list of T cell receptor beta chains from one sample in a study of post-analysis software for immune sequencing data. MiXCR, applied by TCRdb to the PCR reads, yields one record per CDR3 protein. The sample consists of 750,000 to 900,000 distinct CDR3 sequences, roughly 46% of them appearing once. The sequencing input was blood. The receptors stem from a girl aged 5-17 years with multiple sclerosis. Each CDR3 is given with its conserved first and last residue. D genes are given only for firm matches. Clone size, where shown, is once, few, many, or a class for clones that have expanded.

J gene | D gene | clone size | V gene | CDR3 DNA | CDR3 protein
TRBJ2-1 | NA | NA | TRBV27 | TGTGCCAGCAGTCGGGGCCTAGCGAGCTCCTACAATGAGCAGTTCTTC | CASSRGLASSYNEQFF
TRBJ2-1 | TRBD2 | NA | TRBV10-2 | TGCGCCAGCCAGCCCCTAGCGGGAGAAATGAGCCCCTACAATGAGCAGTTCTTC | CASQPLAGEMSPYNEQFF
TRBJ1-5 | NA | NA | TRBV20-1 | TGCAGTGCTAGCACCAGGGCGATTAGCAATCAGCCCCAGCATTTT | CSASTRAISNQPQHF
TRBJ2-3 | NA | NA | TRBV7-8 | TGTGCCAGCAGTCCCGACAGCCACACAGATACGCAGTATTTT | CASSPDSHTDTQYF
TRBJ2-6 | NA | few | TRBV28 | TGTGCCAGTATGGCAGGCAACTCTGGGGCCAACGTCCTGACTTTC | CASMAGNSGANVLTF
TRBJ2-1 | TRBD2 | NA | TRBV7-6 | TGTGCCAGCAGCTTATATTGGGGGGGAACGGACAATGAGCAGTTCTTC | CASSLYWGGTDNEQFF
TRBJ2-5 | TRBD2 | few | TRBV20-1 | TGCAGTGCTAGAGATCGGCGACTAGCAGGGATAACCCAGTACTTC | CSARDRRLAGITQYF
TRBJ1-5 | NA | NA | TRBV28 | TGTGCCAGCAGTCTCCACATAGATCAGCCCCAGCATTTT | CASSLHIDQPQHF
TRBJ1-5 | TRBD1 | NA | TRBV6-5 | TGTGCCAGCAGTTCTGACAGGGGGTACAATCAGCCCCAGCATTTT | CASSSDRGYNQPQHF
TRBJ2-1 | NA | once | TRBV28 | TGTGCCAGCAGTTTTCAGGCCTACAATGAGCAGTTCTTC | CASSFQAYNEQFF
TRBJ2-7 | TRBD1 | few | TRBV7-9 | TGTGCCAGCAGCTTAGCACAAGACAGGGTCGAGCAGTACTTC | CASSLAQDRVEQYF
TRBJ2-1 | TRBD2 | NA | TRBV28 | TGTGCCAGCAGTCCAGGACTAGCGCCACGGGTTTTCGACAATGAGCAGTTCTTC | CASSPGLAPRVFDNEQFF
TRBJ2-7 | TRBD1 | NA | TRBV29-1 | TGCAGCGCACGGACAGGGCCAGCCGAGCAGTACTTC | CSARTGPAEQYF
TRBJ2-7 | NA | NA | TRBV29-1 | TGCAGCGCTGGGACCCCCTACGAGCAGTACTTC | CSAGTPYEQYF
TRBJ2-7 | TRBD2 | NA | TRBV7-9 | TGTGCCAGCAACCTTCCCCTGGGACTACTCTCCGAGCAGTACTTC | CASNLPLGLLSEQYF
TRBJ1-4 | TRBD1 | NA | TRBV27 | TGTGCCAGCAGTCTACGGACAGGGTATAATGAAAAACTGTTTTTT | CASSLRTGYNEKLFF
TRBJ1-2 | NA | NA | TRBV5-1 | TGCGCCAGCAGCCCGGACCTGGGGGACTATGGCTACACCTTC | CASSPDLGDYGYTF
TRBJ2-7 | TRBD2 | once | TRBV20-1 | TGCAGTGCTAGTAAACCAGCGGCGGGGGACGAGCAGTACTTC | CSASKPAAGDEQYF
TRBJ1-5 | TRBD1 | NA | TRBV7-9 | TGTGCCAGCAGTTCAGGGGGACAGGTACGCTGGCCCCAGCATTTT | CASSSGGQVRWPQHF
TRBJ1-2 | NA | NA | TRBV28 | TGTGCCAGCAGCCTAGGGTGGGGGCTGAACTATGGCTACACCTTC | CASSLGWGLNYGYTF
TRBJ2-7 | NA | NA | TRBV10-3 | TGTGCCATCAGTGAACCGGGACTTCCCTTCCCGGACTACGAGCAGTACTTC | CAISEPGLPFPDYEQYF
TRBJ2-5 | TRBD2 | NA | TRBV20-1 | TGCAGTGCTAGAAGTCTAGCGGGAGAGTGGAGCCAAGAGACCCAGTACTTC | CSARSLAGEWSQETQYF
TRBJ1-2 | NA | few | TRBV12-5 | TGTGCTAGTGGTTTGTTCGGCCCCCAAAATAAGGGGATCTATGGCTACACCTTC | CASGLFGPQNKGIYGYTF
TRBJ1-1 | TRBD1 | NA | TRBV10-3 | TGTGCCATCAGTGAGAGGGCAGGGGGCGCTCGGACTGAAGCTTTCTTT | CAISERAGGARTEAFF
TRBJ2-7 | TRBD2 | once | TRBV20-1 | TGCAGTGCTCTGGAAGGACTAGCTGGTCCCTACGAGCAGTACTTC | CSALEGLAGPYEQYF
TRBJ2-6 | NA | few | TRBV3-1 | TGTGCCAGCAGCCAAGATCGTGGTAAGGTGTATGGGGCCAACGTCCTGACTTTC | CASSQDRGKVYGANVLTF
TRBJ2-1 | NA | NA | TRBV7-9 | TGTGCCAGCAGCTCCCCCATGACGAATGAGCAGTTCTTC | CASSSPMTNEQFF
TRBJ1-5 | NA | NA | TRBV27 | TGTGCCAGCAGCGTAGGGGTCTCGACGGATCAGCCCCAGCATTTT | CASSVGVSTDQPQHF
TRBJ2-7 | TRBD2 | NA | TRBV20-1 | TGCAGTGCGAGAGCGGGAGATAATAACGAGCAGTACTTC | CSARAGDNNEQYF
TRBJ2-1 | TRBD2 | few | TRBV5-6 | TGTGCCAGCAGCTCCCAGCGGGAATACTCCTACAATGAGCAGTTCTTC | CASSSQREYSYNEQFF
TRBJ2-7 | NA | NA | TRBV3-1 | TGTGCCAGCAGCCAAGATCCGGGCGGCTTAACCTACGAGCAGTACTTC | CASSQDPGGLTYEQYF
TRBJ2-5 | TRBD2 | NA | TRBV11-1 | TGTGCCAGCAGCGCACTAGCGAGAGAGACCCAGTACTTC | CASSALARETQYF
TRBJ2-1 | NA | NA | TRBV7-2 | TGTGCCAGCAGCTTAGGGCCGGGTAGCTCCTACAATGAGCAGTTCTTC | CASSLGPGSSYNEQFF
TRBJ1-2 | NA | few | TRBV7-9 | TGTGCCAGCAGCTTATCGACAGCCAACTATGGCTACACCTTC | CASSLSTANYGYTF
TRBJ2-7 | TRBD2 | many | TRBV12-3/TRBV12-4 | TGTGCCAGCAGTTTAGCAGGGTCTAGCGGCTACGAGCAGTACTTC | CASSLAGSSGYEQYF
TRBJ2-3 | NA | NA | TRBV21-1 | TGTGCCAGCAGCAAGACAGGGGGCGCCAACACAGATACGCAGTATTTT | CASSKTGGANTDTQYF
TRBJ2-5 | NA | NA | TRBV4-2 | TGTGCCAGCAGCCAAGGCCCGCAGGACCAAGAGACCCAGTACTTC | CASSQGPQDQETQYF
TRBJ2-3 | NA | NA | TRBV27 | TGTGTCAGCAGTCCGATAGCGGCCCCAGGGGATACGCAGTATTTT | CVSSPIAAPGDTQYF
TRBJ1-6 | NA | NA | TRBV27 | TGTGCCAGCAGTTTAGGGCTAGGGGGGAATTCACCCCTCCACTTT | CASSLGLGGNSPLHF
TRBJ2-3 | NA | few | TRBV10-1 | TGCGCCAGCAGTGAGTCCGGTCCTCGAACAGATACGCAGTATTTT | CASSESGPRTDTQYF